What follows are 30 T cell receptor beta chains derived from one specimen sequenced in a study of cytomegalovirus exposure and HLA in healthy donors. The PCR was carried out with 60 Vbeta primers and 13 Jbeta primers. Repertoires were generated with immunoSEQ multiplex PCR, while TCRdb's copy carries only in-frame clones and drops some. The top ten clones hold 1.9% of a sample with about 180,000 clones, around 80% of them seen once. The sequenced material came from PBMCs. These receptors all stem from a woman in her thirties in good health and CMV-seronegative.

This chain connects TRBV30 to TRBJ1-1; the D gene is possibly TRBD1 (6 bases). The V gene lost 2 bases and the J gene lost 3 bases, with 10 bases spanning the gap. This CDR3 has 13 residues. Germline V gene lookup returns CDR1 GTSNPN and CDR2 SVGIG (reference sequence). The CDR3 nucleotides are TGTGCCTGGAGTAAAAGGGGGTACACTGAAGCTTTCTTT. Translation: CAWSKRGYTEAFF.

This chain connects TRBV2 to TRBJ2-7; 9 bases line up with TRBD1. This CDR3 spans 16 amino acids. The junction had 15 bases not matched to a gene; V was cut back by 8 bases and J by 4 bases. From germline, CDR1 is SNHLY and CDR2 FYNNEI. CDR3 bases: TGTGCCAGCGCCGGACAGGGGTTCTCCCTTTGGTACGAGCAGTACTTC. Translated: CASAGQGFSLWYEQYF.

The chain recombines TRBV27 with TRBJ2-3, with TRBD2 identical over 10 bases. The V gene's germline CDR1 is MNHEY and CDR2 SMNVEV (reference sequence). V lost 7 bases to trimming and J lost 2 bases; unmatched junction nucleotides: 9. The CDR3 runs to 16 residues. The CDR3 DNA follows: TGTGCCAGCACTCCTATAGCGGGGGGATACACAGATACGCAGTATTTT. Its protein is CASTPIAGGYTDTQYF.

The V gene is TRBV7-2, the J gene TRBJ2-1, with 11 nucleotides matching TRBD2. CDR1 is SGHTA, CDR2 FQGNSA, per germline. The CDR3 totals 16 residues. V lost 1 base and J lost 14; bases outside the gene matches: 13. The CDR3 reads CASSLGGSGGAGKKFF. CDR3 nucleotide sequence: TGTGCCAGCAGCTTAGGTGGTAGCGGGGGGGCCGGAAAAAAGTTCTTC.

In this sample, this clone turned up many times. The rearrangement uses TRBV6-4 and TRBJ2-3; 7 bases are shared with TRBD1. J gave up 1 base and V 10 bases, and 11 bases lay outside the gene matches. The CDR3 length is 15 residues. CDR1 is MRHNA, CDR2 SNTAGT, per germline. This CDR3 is CATSFQGGGTDTQYF. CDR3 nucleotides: TGTGCCACCTCTTTCCAAGGGGGCGGCACAGATACGCAGTATTTT.

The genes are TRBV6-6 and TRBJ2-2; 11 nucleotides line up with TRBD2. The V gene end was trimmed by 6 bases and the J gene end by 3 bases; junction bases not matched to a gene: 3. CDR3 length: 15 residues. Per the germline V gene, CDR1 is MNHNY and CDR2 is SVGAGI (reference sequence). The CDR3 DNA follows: TGTGCCAGCAGCCAGACTAGCGGGGACACCGGGGAGCTGTTTTTT. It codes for CASSQTSGDTGELFF.

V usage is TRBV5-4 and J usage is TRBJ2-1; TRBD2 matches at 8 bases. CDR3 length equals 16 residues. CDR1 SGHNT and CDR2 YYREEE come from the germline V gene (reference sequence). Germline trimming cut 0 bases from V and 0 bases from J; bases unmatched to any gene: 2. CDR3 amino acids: CASSLGGGSSYNEQFF. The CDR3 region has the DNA TGTGCCAGCAGCTTGGGCGGGGGGAGCTCCTACAATGAGCAGTTCTTC.

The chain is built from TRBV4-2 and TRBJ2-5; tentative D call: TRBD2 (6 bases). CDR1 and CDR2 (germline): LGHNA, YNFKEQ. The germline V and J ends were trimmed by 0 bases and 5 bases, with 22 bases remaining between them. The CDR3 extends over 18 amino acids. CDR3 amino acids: CASSQDTSQASGGETQYF. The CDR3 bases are TGTGCCAGCAGCCAAGATACATCCCAAGCGAGTGGGGGGGAGACCCAGTACTTC.

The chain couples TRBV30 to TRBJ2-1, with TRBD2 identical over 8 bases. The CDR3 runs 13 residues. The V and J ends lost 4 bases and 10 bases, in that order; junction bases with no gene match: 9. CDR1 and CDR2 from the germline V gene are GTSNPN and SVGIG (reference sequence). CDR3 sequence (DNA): TGTGCCTGGACCTCGACTAGCGTAGACGAGCAGTTCTTC. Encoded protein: CAWTSTSVDEQFF. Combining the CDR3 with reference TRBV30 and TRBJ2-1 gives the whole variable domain SQTIHQWPATLVQPVGSPLSLECTVEGTSNPNLYWYRQAAGRGLQLLFYSVGIGQISSEVPQNLSASRPQDRQFILSSKKLLLSDSGFYLCAWTSTSVDEQFFGPGTRLTVL.

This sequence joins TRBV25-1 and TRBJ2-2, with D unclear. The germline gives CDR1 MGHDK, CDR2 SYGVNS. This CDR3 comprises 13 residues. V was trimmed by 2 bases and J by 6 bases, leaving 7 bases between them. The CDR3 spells CASSELGPGELFF. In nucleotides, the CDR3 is TGTGCCAGCAGTGAACTAGGTCCCGGGGAGCTGTTTTTT.

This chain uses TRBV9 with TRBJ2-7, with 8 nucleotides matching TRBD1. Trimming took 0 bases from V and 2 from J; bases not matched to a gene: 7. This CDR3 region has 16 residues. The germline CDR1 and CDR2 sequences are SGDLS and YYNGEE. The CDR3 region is CASSVADRGRPYEQYF. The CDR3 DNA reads TGTGCCAGCAGCGTAGCTGACAGGGGACGACCCTACGAGCAGTACTTC.

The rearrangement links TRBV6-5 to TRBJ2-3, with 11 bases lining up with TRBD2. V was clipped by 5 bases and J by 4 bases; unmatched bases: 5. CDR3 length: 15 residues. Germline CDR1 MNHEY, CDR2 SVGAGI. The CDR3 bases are TGTGCCAGCAGTATGGGGACTAGCGGAGCAGATACGCAGTATTTT. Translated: CASSMGTSGADTQYF.

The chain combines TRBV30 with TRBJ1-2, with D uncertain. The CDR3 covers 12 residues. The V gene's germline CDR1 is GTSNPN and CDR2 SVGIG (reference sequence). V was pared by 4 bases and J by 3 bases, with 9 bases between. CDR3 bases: TGTGCCTGGACCCCGGTGGACTATGGCTACACCTTC. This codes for CAWTPVDYGYTF.

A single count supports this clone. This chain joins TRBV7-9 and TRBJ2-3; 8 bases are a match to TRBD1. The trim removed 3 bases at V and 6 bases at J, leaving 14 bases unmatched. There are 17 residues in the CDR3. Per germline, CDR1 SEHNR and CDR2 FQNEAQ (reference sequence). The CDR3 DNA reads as TGTGCCAGCAGCTTGGGAGACAGGGGACGCCATTCCGATACGCAGTATTTT. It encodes CASSLGDRGRHSDTQYF.

The CDR3 DNA reads as TGTGCCAGCACCCGGGGCACCGGGGAGCTGTTTTTT. It yields the protein CASTRGTGELFF. The gene calls are TRBV25-1 and TRBJ2-2, with a possible D match to TRBD2 (5 bases). V lost 7 bases and J lost 4, with 7 bases in between. This CDR3 is built from 12 residues. Germline loops: CDR1 MGHDK, CDR2 SYGVNS.

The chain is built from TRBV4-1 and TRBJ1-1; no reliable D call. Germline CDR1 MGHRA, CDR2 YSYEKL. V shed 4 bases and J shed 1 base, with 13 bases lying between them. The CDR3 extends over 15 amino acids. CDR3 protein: CASSPSGLENTEAFF. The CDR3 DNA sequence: TGCGCCAGCAGCCCCTCCGGACTGGAGAACACTGAAGCTTTCTTT.

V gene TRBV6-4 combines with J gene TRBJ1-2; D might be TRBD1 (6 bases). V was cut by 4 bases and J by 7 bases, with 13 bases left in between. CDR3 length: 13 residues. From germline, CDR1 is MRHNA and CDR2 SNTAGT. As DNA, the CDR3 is TGTGCCAGCAGTGCACAGGGAACGGGTGGCTACACCTTC. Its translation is CASSAQGTGGYTF.

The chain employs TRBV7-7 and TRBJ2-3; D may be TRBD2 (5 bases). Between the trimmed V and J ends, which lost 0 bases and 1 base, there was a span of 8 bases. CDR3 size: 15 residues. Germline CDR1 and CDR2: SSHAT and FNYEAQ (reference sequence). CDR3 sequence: CASSLAPAGTDTQYF. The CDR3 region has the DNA TGTGCCAGCAGCTTAGCCCCAGCGGGCACAGATACGCAGTATTTT.

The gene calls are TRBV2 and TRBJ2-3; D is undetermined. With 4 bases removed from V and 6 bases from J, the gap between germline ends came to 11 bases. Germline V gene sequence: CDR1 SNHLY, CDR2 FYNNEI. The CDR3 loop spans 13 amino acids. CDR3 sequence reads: CASSGRTVDTQYF. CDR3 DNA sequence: TGTGCCAGCAGTGGCCGCACAGTGGATACGCAGTATTTT.

The CDR3 region is CASSLGPDILNEKLFF. The CDR3 DNA follows: TGTGCCAGCAGCTTAGGGCCTGACATACTTAATGAAAAACTGTTTTTT. The chain is built from TRBV7-6 and TRBJ1-4; D ambiguous. V was pared by 1 base and J by 4 bases, with 13 bases between. Germline V gene data show CDR1 as SGHVS and CDR2 as FNYEAQ. This CDR3 is 16 amino acids long.

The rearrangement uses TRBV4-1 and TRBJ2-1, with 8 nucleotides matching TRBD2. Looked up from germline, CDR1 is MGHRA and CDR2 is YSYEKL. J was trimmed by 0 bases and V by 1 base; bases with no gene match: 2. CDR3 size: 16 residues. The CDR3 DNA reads TGCGCCAGCAGCCAAGTAGCGGGGAGCTCCTACAATGAGCAGTTCTTC. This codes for CASSQVAGSSYNEQFF.

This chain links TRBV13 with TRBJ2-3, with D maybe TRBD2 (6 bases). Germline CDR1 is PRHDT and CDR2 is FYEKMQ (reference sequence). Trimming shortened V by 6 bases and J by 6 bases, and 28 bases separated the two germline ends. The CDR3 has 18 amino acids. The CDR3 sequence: CASRPGPGVPFAGDTQYF. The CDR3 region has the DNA TGTGCCAGCAGACCCGGGCCGGGGGTTCCCTTTGCAGGGGATACGCAGTATTTT.

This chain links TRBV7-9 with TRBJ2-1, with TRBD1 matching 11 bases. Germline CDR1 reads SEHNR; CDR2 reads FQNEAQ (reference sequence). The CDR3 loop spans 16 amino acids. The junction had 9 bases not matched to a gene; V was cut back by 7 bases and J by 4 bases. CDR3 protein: CASTPRGQGDYNEQFF. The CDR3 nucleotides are TGTGCCAGCACCCCTCGGGGACAGGGGGATTACAATGAGCAGTTCTTC.

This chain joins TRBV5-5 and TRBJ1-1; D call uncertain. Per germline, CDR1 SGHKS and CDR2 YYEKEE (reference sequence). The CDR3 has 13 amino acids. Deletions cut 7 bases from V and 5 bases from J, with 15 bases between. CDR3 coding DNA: TGTGCCAGCCGAACGACGGCTAGGACTGAAGCTTTCTTT. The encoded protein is CASRTTARTEAFF. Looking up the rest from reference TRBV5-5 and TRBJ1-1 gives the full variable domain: DAGVTQSPTHLIKTRGQQVTLRCSPISGHKSVSWYQQVLGQGPQFIFQYYEKEERGRGNFPDRFSARQFPNYSSELNVNALLLGDSALYLCASRTTARTEAFFGQGTRLTVV.

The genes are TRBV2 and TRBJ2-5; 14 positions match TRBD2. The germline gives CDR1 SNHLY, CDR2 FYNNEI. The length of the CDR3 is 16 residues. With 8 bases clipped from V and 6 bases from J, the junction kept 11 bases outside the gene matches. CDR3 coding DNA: TGTGCCAGCGCGGGGGGGACTAGCGGGGGATTAAAGACCCAGTACTTC. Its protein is CASAGGTSGGLKTQYF.

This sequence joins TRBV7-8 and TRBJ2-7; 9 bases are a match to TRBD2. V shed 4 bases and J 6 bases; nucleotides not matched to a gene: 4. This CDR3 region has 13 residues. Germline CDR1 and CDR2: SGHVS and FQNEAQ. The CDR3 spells CASSSLRGGEQYF. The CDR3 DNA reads TGTGCCAGCAGCTCCCTGCGGGGGGGCGAGCAGTACTTC. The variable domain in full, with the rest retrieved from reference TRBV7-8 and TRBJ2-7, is GAGVSQSPRYKVAKRGQDVALRCDPISGHVSLFWYQQALGQGPEFLTYFQNEAQLDKSGLPSDRFFAERPEGSVSTLKIQRTQQEDSAVYLCASSSLRGGEQYFGPGTRLTVT.

This CDR3 is CASRGADYGYTF. CDR3 DNA sequence: TGTGCCAGCAGGGGGGCGGACTATGGCTACACCTTC. The chain couples TRBV7-9 to TRBJ1-2; tentatively, D is TRBD1 (6 bases). Trimming removed 6 bases at V and 3 bases at J, with 8 bases between. The germline V gene encodes CDR1 SEHNR and CDR2 FQNEAQ (reference sequence). This CDR3 spans 12 amino acids.

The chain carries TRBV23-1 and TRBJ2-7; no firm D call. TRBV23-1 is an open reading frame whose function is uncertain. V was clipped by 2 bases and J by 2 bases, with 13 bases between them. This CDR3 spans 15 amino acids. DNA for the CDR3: TGCGCCAGCAGTCAAAGGTCCAGGTGCCCCTACGAGCAGTACTTC. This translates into CASSQRSRCPYEQYF.

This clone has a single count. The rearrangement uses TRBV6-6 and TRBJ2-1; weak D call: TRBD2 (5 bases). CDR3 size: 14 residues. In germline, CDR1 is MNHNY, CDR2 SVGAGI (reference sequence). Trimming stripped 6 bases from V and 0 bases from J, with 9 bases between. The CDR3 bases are TGTGCCAGCAGGGAGGCGCTCTCCTACAATGAGCAGTTCTTC. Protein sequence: CASREALSYNEQFF.

The CDR3 is CASSLGGGVNTEAFF. As DNA, the CDR3 is TGCGCCAGCAGCTTGGGAGGGGGGGTGAACACTGAAGCTTTCTTT. The chain couples TRBV5-1 to TRBJ1-1, with D possibly being TRBD1 (6 bases). Germline values: CDR1 SGHRS, CDR2 YFSETQ. Deletions cut 0 bases from V and 0 bases from J, with 9 bases between. The CDR3 contains 15 residues.